One and the same sample provided the 32 T cell receptor beta chains below, sequenced in a study of blood T cell repertoires in COVID-19. TCRdb's table, derived via immunoSEQ multiplex PCR, lists solely in-frame clones and lacks some. In the table there are some 250,000 clones, around nine tenths of which are singletons. The sample taken for sequencing was PBMCs or T cells enriched from blood (not recorded which). The receptors derive from a man between 40 and 49 years old who had recovered from COVID-19.

This chain uses TRBV29-1 with TRBJ2-7, with D perhaps TRBD2 (5 bases). Germline values: CDR1 SQVTM, CDR2 ANQGSEA. The CDR3 is made up of 15 amino acids. The V and J ends lost 1 base and 3 bases respectively, with 16 bases between them. In DNA, the CDR3 is TGCAGCGTTGAAGTTGGGGAGACTGCATTCTACGAGCAGTACTTC. Its protein product is CSVEVGETAFYEQYF.

This sequence joins TRBV15 and TRBJ1-2; 9 bases agree with TRBD1. Germline CDR1 reads LNHNV; CDR2 reads YYDKDF (reference sequence). The CDR3 has 15 amino acids. V shed 5 bases and J 4 bases; nucleotides not matched to a gene: 8. The CDR3: CATSDRDRALYGYTF. The CDR3 DNA is TGTGCCACCAGCGACCGGGACAGGGCCCTCTATGGCTACACCTTC.

This rearrangement joins TRBV10-3 to TRBJ1-1; D call uncertain. CDR3 length: 14 residues. Germline-derived CDR1 and CDR2 are ENHRY and SYGVKD. V lost 6 bases and J lost 1, with 12 bases in between. CDR3 residues: CAIRRDTRNTEAFF. The CDR3 DNA sequence: TGTGCCATCAGGAGAGACACAAGGAACACTGAAGCTTTCTTT.

This rearrangement joins TRBV7-2 to TRBJ1-1; maybe TRBD1 (5 bases). CDR1 and CDR2 (germline): SGHTA, FQGNSA. This CDR3 has 15 amino acids. Between the trimmed V and J ends, which lost 2 bases and 0 bases, there was a span of 10 bases. The CDR3 DNA reads TGTGCCAGCAGCTTATACCCAGGGCTGAACACTGAAGCTTTCTTT. Translating it yields CASSLYPGLNTEAFF.

In DNA, the CDR3 is TGTGCCAGCAGCTTCGGGGGGATCGATGGCTACACCTTC. Amino acid sequence: CASSFGGIDGYTF. The chain uses TRBV5-4 and TRBJ1-2; the D gene is possibly TRBD1 (5 bases). Per germline, CDR1 SGHNT and CDR2 YYREEE (reference sequence). V was shortened by 2 bases and J by 6 bases, with 11 bases between the two germline ends. The CDR3 totals 13 residues.

V and J are TRBV15 and TRBJ2-2, with TRBD1 as a possible D gene (5 bases). Per germline, CDR1 LNHNV and CDR2 YYDKDF (reference sequence). Trimming pared 4 bases from V and 3 bases from J, leaving 21 bases between. This CDR3 has 18 residues. The CDR3 is CATSTRARVFQDTGELFF. As DNA, the CDR3 is TGTGCCACCAGCACTAGGGCCAGGGTGTTTCAGGACACCGGGGAGCTGTTTTTT.

This clone was recorded only once. The gene calls are TRBV28 and TRBJ2-7, with 7 bases lining up with TRBD1. Germline CDR1 is MDHEN and CDR2 is SYDVKM. V trimming: 1 base; J trimming: 2 bases; junction bases outside the gene matches: 5. This CDR3 contains 15 residues. This CDR3 is CASSLFRQGAYEQYF. Here the CDR3 DNA reads TGTGCCAGCAGTTTATTTCGACAGGGAGCCTACGAGCAGTACTTC. The full variable domain, completed using reference TRBV28 and TRBJ2-7, is DVKVTQSSRYLVKRTGEKVFLECVQDMDHENMFWYRQDPGLGLRLIYFSYDVKMKEKGDIPEGYSVSREKKERFSLILESASTNQTSMYLCASSLFRQGAYEQYFGPGTRLTVT.

The chain couples TRBV7-2 to TRBJ1-1; tentative D call: TRBD1 (6 bases). With 2 bases removed from V and 11 bases from J, the gap between germline ends came to 21 bases. CDR1 is SGHTA and CDR2 is FQGNSA in the germline V gene. The CDR3 has 15 residues. The CDR3 is CASSLSVFSGVRAFF. DNA of the CDR3: TGTGCCAGCAGCTTATCCGTCTTTTCAGGGGTGCGGGCTTTCTTT.

This chain connects TRBV5-4 to TRBJ2-3; TRBD1 is a possible D gene (6 bases). The germline V gene has CDR1 SGHNT and CDR2 YYREEE (reference sequence). The CDR3 contains 14 residues. V was cut by 6 bases and J by 3 bases, with 14 bases left in between. The CDR3 is CASIQRGTTDTQYF. DNA of the CDR3: TGTGCCAGCATCCAGAGGGGGACGACAGATACGCAGTATTTT.

Only one count was recorded for this clone. The chain links TRBV9 to TRBJ2-5; the D gene is possibly TRBD2 (7 bases). V was clipped by 0 bases and J by 5 bases, with 11 bases between them. Germline CDR1 is SGDLS and CDR2 is YYNGEE. This CDR3 contains 14 residues. CDR3 sequence: CASSVAGGEETQYF. The CDR3 DNA is TGTGCCAGCAGCGTAGCGGGGGGCGAGGAGACCCAGTACTTC.

CDR3 DNA: TGCAGCGTTGAAGAGTGGCCTAGCGGTTACCAAGAGACCCAGTACTTC. This translates into CSVEEWPSGYQETQYF. The chain recombines TRBV29-1 with TRBJ2-5, with 7 nucleotides matching TRBD2. Germline trimming cut 0 bases from V and 0 bases from J; bases unmatched to any gene: 7. The CDR3 has 16 amino acids. Germline V CDR1 and CDR2: SQVTM, ANQGSEA.

The rearrangement joins TRBV5-4 to TRBJ2-6; 7 bases are a match to TRBD1. This CDR3 has 16 residues. Germline CDR1 and CDR2: SGHNT and YYREEE (reference sequence). Unmatched junction bases numbered 7, after V lost 3 bases and J lost 4 bases. The CDR3 loop is CASSSQGVSGANVLTF. DNA for the CDR3: TGTGCCAGCAGCTCTCAGGGGGTCTCCGGGGCCAACGTCCTGACTTTC.

The chain uses TRBV6-5 and TRBJ2-7; D gene unclear. V lost 6 bases and J 0 bases, leaving 15 bases between the germline ends. This CDR3 has 15 residues. Per the germline V gene, CDR1 is MNHEY and CDR2 is SVGAGI. The CDR3: CASSYLGESSYEQYF. In DNA, the CDR3 is TGTGCCAGCAGCTACCTAGGTGAAAGCTCCTACGAGCAGTACTTC.

The chain links TRBV7-2 to TRBJ1-2; 7 bases align to TRBD1. The CDR3 totals 14 residues. Trimming at V came to 5 bases and at J to 5 bases, leaving 8 bases not matched to a gene. CDR1 is SGHTA and CDR2 is FQGNSA in the germline V gene. The CDR3 sequence: CASSPQGSLYGYTF. CDR3 in DNA: TGTGCCAGCAGCCCACAGGGGTCTCTTTATGGCTACACCTTC.

The chain joins TRBV28 to TRBJ1-5; the match to TRBD1 covers 8 bases. V trimming: 9 bases; J trimming: 11 bases; junction bases outside the gene matches: 9. Germline CDR1 MDHEN, CDR2 SYDVKM. The CDR3 has 12 amino acids. The CDR3 nucleotides are TGTGCCAGTACTACAGGGGGGACCTCCCAGCATTTT. Protein product: CASTTGGTSQHF.

This clone was counted a few times. This rearrangement joins TRBV7-2 to TRBJ1-2, with 9 positions matching TRBD1. V was pared by 4 bases and J by 5 bases, with 11 bases of the junction left unmatched. This CDR3 spans 16 amino acids. CDR1 SGHTA and CDR2 FQGNSA come from the germline V gene. Here the CDR3 DNA reads TGTGCCAGCAGCTCTAACAGGGGGCAAATGGGATATGGCTACACCTTC. As protein: CASSSNRGQMGYGYTF.

A single count supports this clone. Other DNA sequences in the same sample also yield this CDR3. The chain combines TRBV6-5 with TRBJ2-7, with 9 bases identical to TRBD1. CDR3 length: 14 amino acids. J was trimmed by 2 bases and V by 6 bases; bases with no gene match: 5. Looked up from germline, CDR1 is MNHEY and CDR2 is SVGAGI. The CDR3, as DNA: TGTGCCAGCAGACCGGACAGGGGTCCCTACGAGCAGTACTTC. Encoded protein: CASRPDRGPYEQYF.

J is TRBJ1-2 and V is TRBV28; 9 bases are a match to TRBD1. The CDR3 spans 11 residues. Germline V gene lookup returns CDR1 MDHEN and CDR2 SYDVKM. The junction had 0 bases not matched to a gene; V was cut back by 8 bases and J by 5 bases. The CDR3 loop reads CASDRGYGYTF. The CDR3 nucleotides read TGTGCCAGCGACAGGGGGTATGGCTACACCTTC.

The CDR3 DNA reads as TGTGCCAGCAGCACCCGGACTAGCGGGGGGCAGGATACGCAGTATTTT. Residues: CASSTRTSGGQDTQYF. The chain has TRBV11-2 and TRBJ2-3; 14 bases line up with TRBD2. After removal of 5 bases from V and 6 bases from J, the junction contained 7 bases not matched to a gene. CDR3 length: 16 residues. CDR1 and CDR2 from the germline V gene are SGHAT and FQNNGV.

The J gene is TRBJ2-5, the V gene TRBV7-9, with 8 positions matching TRBD2. Germline CDR1 SEHNR, CDR2 FQNEAQ (reference sequence). This CDR3 comprises 17 residues. Trimming at V came to 4 bases and at J to 4 bases, leaving 14 bases not matched to a gene. The CDR3 loop reads CASSSWRGLGWSETQYF. CDR3 DNA sequence: TGTGCCAGCAGCTCCTGGCGGGGACTAGGATGGTCAGAGACCCAGTACTTC.

The chain is built from TRBV7-2 and TRBJ1-1; D unresolved. This CDR3 contains 11 residues. Germline V gene sequence: CDR1 SGHTA, CDR2 FQGNSA. Between the trimmed V and J ends, which lost 6 bases and 11 bases, there was a span of 13 bases. The CDR3 loop is CASSPHSGAFF. For the CDR3, the DNA is TGTGCCAGCAGTCCACACTCCGGGGCTTTCTTT.

This clone was counted a single time. The chain recombines TRBV11-1 with TRBJ2-1, with TRBD2 matching over 8 bases. There are 16 residues in the CDR3. Looked up from germline, CDR1 is SGHAT and CDR2 is FQDESV (reference sequence). Unmatched junction bases numbered 7, after V lost 5 bases and J lost 1 base. In DNA, the CDR3 is TGTGCCAGCAGCAAAGGACTAGCAGCGTCCTACAATGAGCAGTTCTTC. It translates to CASSKGLAASYNEQFF.

This chain joins TRBV29-1 and TRBJ2-7, with TRBD1 identical over 8 bases. The ends lost 7 bases at V and 0 bases at J; junction bases unmatched: 2. This CDR3 comprises 12 residues. Germline-derived CDR1 and CDR2 are SQVTM and ANQGSEA. CDR3 nucleotide sequence: TGCAGCGGGACAGGGAACTCCTACGAGCAGTACTTC. Translating gives CSGTGNSYEQYF.

The chain joins TRBV19 to TRBJ2-1; the D gene is possibly TRBD2 (6 bases). The length of the CDR3 is 16 residues. From germline, CDR1 is LNHDA and CDR2 SQIVND (reference sequence). V lost 1 base, J lost 6 bases, and 16 bases lay in between. The CDR3 coding sequence is TGTGCCAGTAGTATAGTCGGCCTAAAGGAGGGCAATGAGCAGTTCTTC. As protein: CASSIVGLKEGNEQFF.

The chain has TRBV20-1 and TRBJ2-3, with D perhaps TRBD2 (5 bases). Germline V gene data show CDR1 as DFQATT and CDR2 as SNEGSKA (reference sequence). V lost 3 bases and J lost 3, with 16 bases in between. CDR3 size: 15 residues. CDR3 residues: CSASLTGVGTDTQYF. The CDR3 coding sequence is TGCAGTGCTAGTCTTACCGGGGTTGGAACAGATACGCAGTATTTT.

V and J are TRBV10-3 and TRBJ2-2; D call uncertain. Trimming took 0 bases from V and 0 from J, leaving 8 bases between them. This CDR3 is 16 amino acids long. Germline V gene data show CDR1 as ENHRY and CDR2 as SYGVKD. CDR3: CAISESTTANTGELFF. The CDR3 region has the DNA TGTGCCATCAGTGAGTCGACCACAGCGAACACCGGGGAGCTGTTTTTT.

The chain couples TRBV7-2 to TRBJ2-7, with TRBD2 identical over 9 bases. CDR3 length: 15 residues. Germline CDR1 SGHTA, CDR2 FQGNSA. The V gene end was trimmed by 2 bases and the J gene end by 4 bases; junction bases not matched to a gene: 6. The CDR3 reads CASSLSPSGIYEQYF. CDR3 in DNA: TGTGCCAGCAGCTTAAGTCCTAGCGGGATATACGAGCAGTACTTC.

The chain recombines TRBV11-1 with TRBJ2-5; TRBD2 matches 8 bases. The ends lost 4 bases at V and 4 bases at J; junction bases unmatched: 8. Germline V gene lookup returns CDR1 SGHAT and CDR2 FQDESV (reference sequence). The CDR3 extends over 15 amino acids. CDR3 bases: TGTGCCAGCAGCTACAATAGCGGGATTGGAGAGACCCAGTACTTC. This codes for CASSYNSGIGETQYF.

This chain links TRBV5-1 with TRBJ1-4; 7 bases agree with TRBD1. The trim removed 4 bases at V and 8 bases at J, leaving 11 bases unmatched. There are 15 residues in the CDR3. Germline V gives CDR1 SGHRS, CDR2 YFSETQ. CDR3 sequence: CASSPRDSSSEKLFF. DNA for the CDR3: TGCGCCAGCAGCCCACGGGACAGCTCGAGCGAAAAACTGTTTTTT.

The chain uses TRBV7-6 and TRBJ1-4, with TRBD1 identical over 10 bases. Germline-derived CDR1 and CDR2 are SGHVS and FNYEAQ. V shed 1 base and J 7 bases; nucleotides not matched to a gene: 3. CDR3 size: 15 residues. In nucleotides, the CDR3 is TGTGCCAGCAGCTTAGGGGGGACAGGGGTTGAAAAACTGTTTTTT. Its protein is CASSLGGTGVEKLFF.

The chain couples TRBV9 to TRBJ2-5, with 7 bases aligning to TRBD2. V dropped 3 bases and J dropped 3; count of bases not matched to a gene: 14. The germline V gene has CDR1 SGDLS and CDR2 YYNGEE. The CDR3 consists of 17 residues. The CDR3 nucleotides are TGTGCCAGCAGCGCGCCTCGGGGGAGGGCCAGGGAAGAGACCCAGTACTTC. Translated: CASSAPRGRAREETQYF.

With regard to this clone: Other DNA sequences in the sample encode the same CDR3. V is TRBV27 and J is TRBJ2-7; D uncertain. Trimming cost V 4 bases and J 4 bases, with 5 bases left between them. Germline-derived CDR1 and CDR2 are MNHEY and SMNVEV (reference sequence). This CDR3 has 11 residues. CDR3 in DNA: TGTGCCAGCAGTTCTTTGTACGAGCAGTACTTC. Its translation is CASSSLYEQYF.